This entry is about one T cell receptor (beta chain). Its cognate antigen is unknown. The sample is drawn from a study of CD8+ T cells in alopecia areata. Findings and caveats of the study: Scalp lesions, especially in alopecia totalis/universalis, had higher clonality than normal scalp. Mice showed TCR sharing more clearly than patients did, possibly owing to HLA. Resident alphabeta T-cell populations of normal skin are likewise subject to sequencing in scalp samples.

Peripheral blood samples and lesional scalp punch biopsies were obtained from alopecia areata patients. The CDR3 runs 12 residues. Germline V gives CDR1 MNHEY, CDR2 SMNVEV (reference sequence). Trimming shortened V by 8 bases and J by 6 bases, and 14 bases separated the two germline ends. Extracted RNA was reverse transcribed into cDNA, the sequencing template. Some clones are missing from TCRdb's copy, which holds only in-frame ones; the method was immunoSEQ multiplex PCR. Of some 120,000 clones in the sample, about 50% were seen once. This receptor was identified in a human donor with alopecia areata. Sample: NKG2D-low CD8+ T cells sorted from blood. V and J are TRBV27 and TRBJ2-7; D tentatively reads TRBD1 or TRBD2 (5 bases each). CDR3 bases: TGTGCCAGCGGGACCCTGTTGGGCGAGCAGTACTTC. Translated, it gives CASGTLLGEQYF.